This passage covers 32 T cell receptor beta chains from one sample sequenced in a study of beta chain features in type 1 diabetes (dated by TCRdb to 2017 to 2018). To prepare the library, the immunoSEQ multiplex PCR assay was applied. The entire isolated RNA was reverse transcribed using the High Capacity cDNA Reverse Transcription Kit, and thus expressed TCRB transcripts were sequenced. Sourced from immuneACCESS, this table was stored by TCRdb with only in-frame sequences that have V and J called. A share of the clones is absent; for the studies checked, an unresolved V gene accounts for under half, and the remainder has no known explanation. This sample holds approximately 38,000 clones; about half were observed only once. 0.6% to 0.85% of the sample is held by the ten biggest clonotypes. Sequenced input: central memory CD4+ T cells from blood. Every receptor here comes from a woman between 18 and 29 years old in good health.

CDR3 region: CASSPTDRGYEQYF. In DNA form, the CDR3 reads TGTGCCAGCTCACCCACGGACAGGGGCTACGAGCAGTACTTC. This sequence joins TRBV18 and TRBJ2-7; the match to TRBD1 covers 9 bases. Germline loops: CDR1 KGHSH, CDR2 LQKENI. Losses at the gene ends were 3 bases for V and 3 bases for J; bases not matched to a gene: 3. This CDR3 is 14 amino acids long.

The chain uses TRBV7-2 and TRBJ2-1; 14 positions agree with TRBD2. With V trimmed by 8 bases and J by 8 bases, 8 bases remained unmatched. The CDR3 runs 15 residues. Germline values: CDR1 SGHTA, CDR2 FQGNSA. The CDR3 nucleotides read TGTGCCAGCTCACGGACTAGCGGGAGGATGGATGAGCAGTTCTTC. Translation: CASSRTSGRMDEQFF.

The V and J genes are TRBV5-5 and TRBJ2-3; D is uncertain. V lost 1 base, J lost 2 bases, and 5 bases lay in between. Germline V gene data show CDR1 as SGHKS and CDR2 as YYEKEE (reference sequence). The length of the CDR3 is 13 residues. The CDR3 DNA sequence: TGTGCCAGCAGCTTGAGAGACACAGATACGCAGTATTTT. Amino acids: CASSLRDTDTQYF.

This clone was seen only a few times. The chain recombines TRBV11-1 with TRBJ2-3; a possible D gene is TRBD2 (7 bases). The CDR3 spans 13 residues. V shed 5 bases and J shed 6 bases, with 12 bases lying between them. Per the germline V gene, CDR1 is SGHAT and CDR2 is FQDESV (reference sequence). CDR3 in DNA: TGTGCCAGCAGCCTGGGGGGGCGGGATACGCAGTATTTT. Its translation: CASSLGGRDTQYF. The full variable domain, completed using reference TRBV11-1 and TRBJ2-3, is EAEVAQSPRYKITEKSQAVAFWCDPISGHATLYWYRQILGQGPELLVQFQDESVVDDSQLPKDRFSAERLKGVDSTLKIQPAELGDSAMYLCASSLGGRDTQYFGPGTRLTVL.

The chain links TRBV9 to TRBJ2-6, with D perhaps TRBD2 (6 bases). The CDR3 has 15 amino acids. From germline, CDR1 is SGDLS and CDR2 YYNGEE. Trimming removed 3 bases at V and 2 bases at J, with 9 bases between. The CDR3 region is CASSGAGPGANVLTF. DNA of the CDR3: TGTGCCAGCAGCGGGGCGGGACCTGGGGCCAACGTCCTGACTTTC.

V is TRBV30 and J is TRBJ1-5, with a tentative D call TRBD1 (6 bases). In germline, CDR1 is GTSNPN, CDR2 SVGIG (reference sequence). Trimming took off 2 bases at V and 5 bases at J, with 10 bases between the two ends. The length of the CDR3 is 13 residues. CDR3 region: CAWSRQGHQPQHF. CDR3 DNA: TGTGCCTGGAGTAGGCAGGGGCATCAGCCCCAGCATTTT.

This clone has just a few counts. The rearrangement links TRBV7-2 to TRBJ2-7; TRBD1 matches at 11 bases. Germline trimming cut 1 base from V and 3 bases from J; bases unmatched to any gene: 2. Germline-derived CDR1 and CDR2 are SGHTA and FQGNSA. The CDR3 has 15 amino acids. CDR3 DNA sequence: TGTGCCAGCAGCTTAGACGGGACAGGGGGCTACGAGCAGTACTTC. Amino acid sequence: CASSLDGTGGYEQYF.

This clone was seen a few times. The gene calls are TRBV7-9 and TRBJ1-1; D remains ambiguous. The V end was cut by 4 bases, the J end by 1 base, with 13 bases between. The CDR3 sequence is 15 residues long. Germline assignment: CDR1 SEHNR and CDR2 FQNEAQ (reference sequence). CDR3 coding DNA: TGTGCCAGCAGCTCCCGTGGAGGGAGGAACACTGAAGCTTTCTTT. It is translated as CASSSRGGRNTEAFF. Full variable domain (rest looked up from reference TRBV7-9 and TRBJ1-1): DTGVSQNPRHKITKRGQNVTFRCDPISEHNRLYWYRQTLGQGPEFLTYFQNEAQLEKSRLLSDRFSAERPKGSFSTLEIQRTEQGDSAMYLCASSSRGGRNTEAFFGQGTRLTVV.

This clone came up a few times. The V gene is TRBV6-1, the J gene TRBJ2-2; D is perhaps TRBD1 (6 bases). CDR1 and CDR2 (germline): MNHNS, SASEGT. The CDR3 consists of 15 residues. V was pared by 2 bases and J by 4 bases, with 11 bases between. The CDR3 nucleotides read TGTGCCAGCAGTGAACTGACAGGCGGCACCGGGGAGCTGTTTTTT. Its translation is CASSELTGGTGELFF.

The V call is TRBV1, the J call TRBJ1-6; the table's D call, TRBD1, was not checked against the DNA. TRBV1 is flagged as a pseudogene. This CDR3 is built from 21 residues. CDR3 DNA: TGCACCAGCAGCCAAGCTCAACGGAAAAGTCATAGACAGGGCTATAATTCACCCCTCCACTTT. Translating gives CTSSQAQRKSHRQGYNSPLHF.

This chain joins TRBV29-1 and TRBJ2-4; TRBD1 matches at 8 bases. CDR1 is SQVTM and CDR2 is ANQGSEA in the germline V gene. V was clipped by 7 bases and J by 1 base; unmatched bases: 6. This CDR3 has 14 amino acids. For the CDR3, the DNA is TGCAGCGGCGGACAGGGAGGCGCCAAAAACATTCAGTACTTC. Translated, it gives CSGGQGGAKNIQYF.

The chain has TRBV4-1 and TRBJ2-1; no clear D gene. The CDR3 runs to 16 residues. From germline, CDR1 is MGHRA and CDR2 YSYEKL. Deletions cut 3 bases from V and 8 bases from J, with 20 bases between. In DNA form, the CDR3 reads TGCGCCAGCAGCCAGATAAACCTAGGATTCAGCGATGAGCAGTTCTTC. Its translation is CASSQINLGFSDEQFF.

The V call is TRBV28, the J call TRBJ2-2; D possibly corresponds to TRBD2 (6 bases). Trimming pared 11 bases from V and 5 bases from J, leaving 36 bases between. The CDR3 consists of 20 residues. CDR1 is MDHEN, CDR2 SYDVKM, per germline. CDR3 sequence: CAGGEKGFIPGTPDTGELFF. The CDR3 nucleotides are TGTGCCGGAGGGGAGAAGGGGTTCATTCCCGGGACCCCCGATACCGGGGAGCTGTTTTTT. The full variable domain, completed using reference TRBV28 and TRBJ2-2, is DVKVTQSSRYLVKRTGEKVFLECVQDMDHENMFWYRQDPGLGLRLIYFSYDVKMKEKGDIPEGYSVSREKKERFSLILESASTNQTSMYLCAGGEKGFIPGTPDTGELFFGEGSRLTVL.

The gene calls are TRBV2 and TRBJ1-2, with a possible D match to TRBD1 (5 bases). Trimming cost V 1 base and J 8 bases, with 11 bases left between them. CDR1 SNHLY and CDR2 FYNNEI come from the germline V gene. The CDR3 consists of 13 residues. For the CDR3, the DNA is TGTGCCAGCAGTGAAGTCCGGCAGGGCGGCTACACCTTC. Residues: CASSEVRQGGYTF.

The rearrangement uses TRBV5-1 and TRBJ2-5; no clear D gene. The CDR3 sequence is 14 residues long. Germline assignment: CDR1 SGHRS and CDR2 YFSETQ. Trimming removed 6 bases from V and 4 bases from J, with 16 bases in between. The CDR3 region has the DNA TGCGCCAGCAACGCTGGTAACAGCCCAGAGACCCAGTACTTC. It encodes CASNAGNSPETQYF.

The chain carries TRBV7-7 and TRBJ2-1; TRBD2 is a possible D gene (5 bases). CDR1 is SSHAT, CDR2 FNYEAQ, per germline (reference sequence). V was cut by 5 bases and J by 9 bases, with 14 bases left in between. The CDR3 extends over 13 amino acids. In DNA, the CDR3 is TGTGCCAGCAGCCCCGAGAGGGCGGGTGAGCAGTTCTTC. It codes for CASSPERAGEQFF.

J is TRBJ2-7 and V is TRBV2; D gene uncertain. The germline V gene encodes CDR1 SNHLY and CDR2 FYNNEI. CDR3 length: 12 residues. Trimming removed 6 bases at V and 0 bases at J, with 6 bases between. The CDR3 sequence is CASSRSSYEQYF. For the CDR3, the DNA is TGTGCCAGCAGCCGGAGCTCCTACGAGCAGTACTTC.

Comment on this clone: Other DNA sequences in the sample encode the same CDR3. The gene calls are TRBV27 and TRBJ1-1, with TRBD1 matching over 7 bases. The ends lost 6 bases at V and 1 base at J; junction bases unmatched: 2. The CDR3 is 13 amino acids. Germline CDR1 MNHEY, CDR2 SMNVEV (reference sequence). This CDR3 reads CASRNRGNTEAFF. DNA of the CDR3: TGTGCCAGCAGGAACAGGGGGAACACTGAAGCTTTCTTT.

Only a few counts were recorded for this clone. The V call is TRBV5-4, the J call TRBJ1-1; 12 nucleotides align to TRBD1. The CDR3 extends over 16 amino acids. The germline CDR1 and CDR2 sequences are SGHNT and YYREEE (reference sequence). Trimming cost V 0 bases and J 11 bases; bases outside gene matches: 11. The CDR3 nucleotides are TGTGCCAGCAGCTTGGGGCCGGGACAGGGGGCGCAGGAGGCTTTCTTT. As protein: CASSLGPGQGAQEAFF.

CDR3 protein: CAWSPEVGTAAFF. Here the CDR3 DNA reads TGTGCCTGGAGTCCGGAGGTAGGGACAGCGGCGTTCTTC. The chain recombines TRBV30 with TRBJ2-1, with TRBD1 matching 7 bases. This CDR3 region has 13 residues. The ends lost 2 bases at V and 15 bases at J; junction bases unmatched: 13. Germline V gene sequence: CDR1 GTSNPN, CDR2 SVGIG (reference sequence).

V and J are TRBV5-4 and TRBJ2-1; TRBD2 matches at 8 bases. The CDR3 spans 16 residues. Germline CDR1 reads SGHNT; CDR2 reads YYREEE (reference sequence). After removal of 2 bases from V and 7 bases from J, the junction contained 11 bases not matched to a gene. The CDR3 bases are TGTGCCAGCAGCTTAGGGGCTAGCGGGCCGTTAAATGAGCAGTTCTTC. Translation gives CASSLGASGPLNEQFF.

The chain couples TRBV5-4 to TRBJ2-2; the match to TRBD1 covers 11 bases. The CDR3 length is 15 residues. The junction had 7 bases not matched to a gene; V was cut back by 4 bases and J by 8 bases. Germline V lookup: CDR1 SGHNT, CDR2 YYREEE (reference sequence). The DNA of the CDR3 is TGTGCCAGCAGCCGCCCGGGACAGGGGGAAGGGGAGCTGTTTTTT. Protein product: CASSRPGQGEGELFF. Filled out from reference TRBV5-4 and TRBJ2-2, the complete variable domain reads ETGVTQSPTHLIKTRGQQVTLRCSSQSGHNTVSWYQQALGQGPQFIFQYYREEENGRGNFPPRFSGLQFPNYSSELNVNALELDDSALYLCASSRPGQGEGELFFGEGSRLTVL.

The chain has TRBV10-2 and TRBJ2-6, with 11 bases that match TRBD1. Germline CDR1 reads WSHSY; CDR2 reads SAAADI. This CDR3 contains 17 residues. The V segment lost 6 bases and the J segment 0 bases; nucleotides outside the gene matches: 4. The CDR3 nucleotides read TGCGCCAGCAGGGGCGGGACAGGGGGCTCTGGGGCCAACGTCCTGACTTTC. It encodes CASRGGTGGSGANVLTF.

The V call is TRBV5-1, the J call TRBJ2-5, with TRBD2 matching 8 bases. The ends lost 4 bases at V and 3 bases at J; junction bases unmatched: 14. Germline loops: CDR1 SGHRS, CDR2 YFSETQ. The CDR3 contains 17 residues. CDR3 sequence reads: CASSPAFPGTREETQYF. CDR3 DNA: TGCGCCAGCAGCCCCGCTTTCCCCGGGACTAGGGAAGAGACCCAGTACTTC.

V usage is TRBV10-2 and J usage is TRBJ2-7; the D gene is possibly TRBD1 (5 bases). Germline V gene lookup returns CDR1 WSHSY and CDR2 SAAADI. The CDR3 extends over 17 amino acids. The V end was cut by 8 bases, the J end by 7 bases, with 30 bases between. CDR3 amino acids: CASLPNVAWSGAGEQYF. The CDR3 nucleotides read TGCGCCAGCCTCCCCAACGTCGCCTGGAGTGGGGCTGGGGAGCAGTACTTC.

This clone has more than one count but fewer than ten. The rearrangement uses TRBV29-1 and TRBJ1-1; D is unresolved. This CDR3 spans 13 amino acids. Trimming left V 4 bases short and J 0 bases short, with 9 bases between. CDR1 is SQVTM, CDR2 ANQGSEA, per germline. The CDR3 here is CSVVYALNTEAFF. The CDR3 coding sequence is TGCAGCGTTGTGTACGCGTTGAACACTGAAGCTTTCTTT.

This clone was seen a handful of times. The rearrangement uses TRBV30 and TRBJ2-2, with 8 bases aligning to TRBD2. Germline assignment: CDR1 GTSNPN and CDR2 SVGIG (reference sequence). Trimming at V came to 2 bases and at J to 5 bases, leaving 13 bases not matched to a gene. The CDR3 consists of 17 residues. The DNA of the CDR3 is TGTGCCTGGAGTTCTTCACGGGGGGGGTTCGGGACCGGGGAGCTGTTTTTT. This encodes CAWSSSRGGFGTGELFF.

This clone was seen a few times. The genes are TRBV25-1 and TRBJ2-5; tentative D call: TRBD1 (5 bases). The CDR3 contains 16 residues. The germline CDR1 and CDR2 sequences are MGHDK and SYGVNS. Trimming stripped 2 bases from V and 8 bases from J, with 21 bases between. This chain's CDR3 is CASSESVGKGKKTQYF. DNA for the CDR3: TGTGCCAGCAGTGAAAGTGTAGGAAAGGGGAAGAAAACCCAGTACTTC.

This rearrangement joins TRBV6-1 to TRBJ1-1; no reliable D call. The ends were cut back, 4 bases at V and 2 bases at J, with 8 bases in the middle. Per the germline V gene, CDR1 is MNHNS and CDR2 is SASEGT. This CDR3 is built from 13 residues. The CDR3 DNA follows: TGTGCCAGCAGTGTGCGACAAAACACTGAAGCTTTCTTT. Translation: CASSVRQNTEAFF.

The CDR3 here is CASSAGAQPQHF. DNA for the CDR3: TGCGCCAGCAGTGCAGGGGCCCAGCCCCAGCATTTT. J is TRBJ1-5 and V is TRBV10-1; D perhaps matches TRBD1 (6 bases). Germline-derived CDR1 and CDR2 are WNHNN and SYGVQD (reference sequence). The CDR3 contains 12 residues. Trimming removed 4 bases from V and 7 bases from J, with 8 bases in between.

CDR3 in DNA: TGTGCCAGCTCAGCGGGACAGTACAATGAGCAGTTCTTC. It encodes CASSAGQYNEQFF. The rearrangement uses TRBV18 and TRBJ2-1; a weak D match, TRBD1 (7 bases). Per the germline V gene, CDR1 is KGHSH and CDR2 is LQKENI. This CDR3 spans 13 amino acids. V dropped 5 bases and J dropped 4 bases, with 9 bases sitting between them.

This chain uses TRBV7-2 with TRBJ2-7; 7 nucleotides match TRBD2. V was pared by 5 bases and J by 2 bases, with 6 bases of the junction left unmatched. CDR3 length equals 14 residues. Germline values: CDR1 SGHTA, CDR2 FQGNSA. Here the CDR3 reads CASSRPGTTYEQYF. The CDR3 region has the DNA TGTGCCAGCAGCCGACCCGGGACTACCTACGAGCAGTACTTC.